This T cell receptor (beta chain) was retrieved from a study of shared T cell receptors in the human thymus. Only in-frame clones appear in the TCRdb table, and some are missing; sequencing was by immunoSEQ multiplex PCR. Here the sample spans hundreds of thousands of clones, more than 75% being singletons. J lost 2 bases, V lost 3 bases, and 8 bases had no gene match. The CDR3 contains 16 residues. Per the germline V gene, CDR1 is SGDLS and CDR2 is YYNGEE. The sample was also reused in another study, on human thymus T cells. From that paper: Thymus pieces cut out during corrective heart surgery were the tissue that was used. An apparent bias in V and J gene usage was seen in thymic and blood repertoires. Highly overlapping thymic repertoires in unrelated individuals were reported by related research.

J is TRBJ2-5 and V is TRBV9; 9 bases match TRBD2. Sequenced: thymocytes. This TCR was recovered from a boy younger than two with a congenital heart defect. This chain's CDR3 is CASSALVRGGQETQYF. DNA for the CDR3: TGTGCCAGCAGCGCCCTGGTGCGGGGGGGTCAAGAGACCCAGTACTTC.